This TCR beta chain was profiled in a study of T cell repertoires in cytomegalovirus infection. Study results and caveats: Predominance within the ex vivo response was attributable to HLA-C-restricted CMV-specific TCR beta clonotypes.

There are many counts of this clonotype. Its antigen is currently unknown. One entry per CDR3 protein results from TCRdb running MiXCR on the reads. This sample has 200,000 to 300,000 distinct CDR3 sequences, with around 8.7% found just once. This CDR3 has 16 residues. Germline trimming cut 3 bases from V and 8 bases from J; bases unmatched to any gene: 7. Germline assignment: CDR1 SGHTA and CDR2 FQGNSA. This receptor was obtained from a human donor in good health (CMV status not recorded). Some clones in this sample may be carry-over from other donors' samples. The sample comprised PBMCs. The V and J genes are TRBV7-2 and TRBJ2-5, with 15 bases lining up with TRBD2. The CDR3 DNA is TGTGCCAGCAGCTTCCGGACTAGCGGGGGGGCCTCTACCCAGTACTTC. Translation gives CASSFRTSGGASTQYF.